This T cell receptor beta chain was retrieved from a study of OX40 agonist ivuxolimab in advanced cancers. V lost 5 bases and J lost 2; bases outside the gene matches: 11. The CDR3 covers 16 residues. Germline lookup yields CDR1 SGHRS and CDR2 YFSETQ. Findings and limits, study-wide: In the 0.1 to 3.0 mg/kg range, CD4+ and CD8+ blood T cells had expanded clonally by week 6.

Data came from immunoSEQ multiplex PCR; TCRdb stores just in-frame clones and leaves some out. The data show about 78,000 clones, with approximately 90% seen just once and 2.5% to 3% held by the top ten. To note about this clone: Its antigen is still unknown.

This rearrangement joins TRBV5-1 to TRBJ2-7; 9 bases map to TRBD2. The receptor's source is an adult with an advanced solid tumor such as melanoma, head and neck, liver or kidney cancer. The sequences come from CD4+ or CD8+ T cells sorted from blood, collected in a trial of the OX40 agonist ivuxolimab. The CDR3 DNA is TGCGCCAGCAGTTGGAACAGCGGGGGGACTACCTACGAGCAGTACTTC. Residues: CASSWNSGGTTYEQYF.